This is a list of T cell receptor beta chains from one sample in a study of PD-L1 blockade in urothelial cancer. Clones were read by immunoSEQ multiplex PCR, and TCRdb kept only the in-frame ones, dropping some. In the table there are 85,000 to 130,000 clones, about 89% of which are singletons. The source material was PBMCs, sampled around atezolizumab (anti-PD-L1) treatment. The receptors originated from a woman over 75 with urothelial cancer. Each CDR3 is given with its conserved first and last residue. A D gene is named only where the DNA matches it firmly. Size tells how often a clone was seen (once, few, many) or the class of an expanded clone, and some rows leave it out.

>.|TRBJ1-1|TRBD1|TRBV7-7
TGTGCCAGCAGCCCCGGGACAGGGTCCACTGAAGCTTTCTTT
CASSPGTGSTEAFF
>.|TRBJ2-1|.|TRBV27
TGTGCCAGCAGCAACACGGGGATCAATGAGCAGTTCTTC
CASSNTGINEQFF
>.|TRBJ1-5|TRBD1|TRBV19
TGTGCCAGTAGCCACAGGGGTCCTGGAAGCAATCAGCCCCAGCATTTT
CASSHRGPGSNQPQHF
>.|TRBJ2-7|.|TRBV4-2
TGTGCCAGCAGCCAAGATGGGCAGGGCTCCTACGAGCAGTACTTC
CASSQDGQGSYEQYF
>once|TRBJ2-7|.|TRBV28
TGTGCCAGCAGTTTAACGGGGATGGGGTCCTACGAGCAGTACTTC
CASSLTGMGSYEQYF
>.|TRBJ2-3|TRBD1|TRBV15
TGTGCCACCAGCGGAGTGACAGGGGGAGCAGATACGCAGTATTTT
CATSGVTGGADTQYF
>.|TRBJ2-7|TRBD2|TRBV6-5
TGTGCCAGCAGTTTATCCCAGCGGGAGGGCTACGAGCAGTACTTC
CASSLSQREGYEQYF
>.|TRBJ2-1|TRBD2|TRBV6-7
TGTGCCAGCAGTTCCGGGACTAGCGGGAGGGCCATCTACAATGAGCAGTTCTTC
CASSSGTSGRAIYNEQFF
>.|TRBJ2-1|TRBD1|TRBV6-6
TGTGCCAGCAGTACGTATGGACAGGCCACCTACAATGAGCAGTTCTTC
CASSTYGQATYNEQFF
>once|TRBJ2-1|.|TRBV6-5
TGTGCCAGCACCTCACCGGGATACAATGAGCAGTTCTTC
CASTSPGYNEQFF
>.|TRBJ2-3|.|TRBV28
TGTGCCAGCAGTTTGCCTCTAGAAGATACGCAGTATTTT
CASSLPLEDTQYF
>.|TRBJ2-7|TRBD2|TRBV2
TGTGCCAGCAGTGGCCAGCGGGAGGCTTACGAGCAGTACTTC
CASSGQREAYEQYF
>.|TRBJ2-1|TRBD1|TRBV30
TGTGCCTGGACCGACAGGGGACAGCACAATGAGCAGTTCTTC
CAWTDRGQHNEQFF
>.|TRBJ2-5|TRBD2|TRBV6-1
TGTGCCAGCAGTTTGACTAGCGGTCCACAAGAGACCCAGTACTTC
CASSLTSGPQETQYF
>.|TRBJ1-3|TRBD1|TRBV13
TGTGCCAGCAGCATGACTGCAGGGGGCTTGGGAAACACCATATATTTT
CASSMTAGGLGNTIYF
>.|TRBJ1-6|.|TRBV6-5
TGTGCCAGCAGTTTATCGGGGGTGGTCGGTTCACCCCTCCACTTT
CASSLSGVVGSPLHF
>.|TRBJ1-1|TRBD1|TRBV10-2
TGCGCCAGCAATACACAGGGGTTCACTGAAGCTTTCTTT
CASNTQGFTEAFF
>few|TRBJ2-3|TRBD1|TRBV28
TGTGCCAGCAGTCCGACCAGGGGGCGCACAGATACGCAGTATTTT
CASSPTRGRTDTQYF
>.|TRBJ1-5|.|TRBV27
TGTGCCAGCAGTTTGGAGGGCCGGATCAATCAGCCCCAGCATTTT
CASSLEGRINQPQHF
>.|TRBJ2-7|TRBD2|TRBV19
TGTGCCAGTAGTATAACTAGGCGGGAGGACGAGCAGTACTTC
CASSITRREDEQYF
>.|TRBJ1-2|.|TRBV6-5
TGTGCCAGCAGTCTCCGACAGGTTGGAGGCTACACCTTC
CASSLRQVGGYTF
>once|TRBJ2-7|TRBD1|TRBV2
TGTGCCAGCAAACGCACGGGACAGGGATCCTACGAGCAGTACTTC
CASKRTGQGSYEQYF
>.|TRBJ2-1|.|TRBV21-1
TGTGCCAGCAGCAAAAGCGGGAGGGCCCCCTACAATGAGCAGTTCTTC
CASSKSGRAPYNEQFF
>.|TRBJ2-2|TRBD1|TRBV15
TGTGCCACCAGCAGAGTGGGCCAGGGGGCGAACACCGGGGAGCTGTTTTTT
CATSRVGQGANTGELFF
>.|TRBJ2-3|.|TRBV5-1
TGCGCCAGCAGCTTGGGAGGGCAGGGCACAGATACGCAGTATTTT
CASSLGGQGTDTQYF
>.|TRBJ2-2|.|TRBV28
TGTGCCAGCAGTTATCAATTTACCGGGGAGCTGTTTTTT
CASSYQFTGELFF
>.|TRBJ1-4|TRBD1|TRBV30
TGTGCCTGGTCGCGGGACAGACAGCCAACTAATGAAAAACTGTTTTTT
CAWSRDRQPTNEKLFF
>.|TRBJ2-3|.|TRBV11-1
TGTGCCAGCAGCTTAGCCGTCGGCACAGATACGCAGTATTTT
CASSLAVGTDTQYF
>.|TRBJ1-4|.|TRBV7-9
TGTGCCAGCAGCCCGGGGGCGGGGGGCGACGGTGAAAAACTGTTTTTT
CASSPGAGGDGEKLFF
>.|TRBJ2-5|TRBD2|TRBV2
TGTGCCAGCAGTGGTCGAAGCGGGAGGGCAGAGACCCAGTACTTC
CASSGRSGRAETQYF
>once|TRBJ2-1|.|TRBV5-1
TGCGCCAGCAGCTTGGGGGATCCGGGAGATGAGCAGTTCTTC
CASSLGDPGDEQFF
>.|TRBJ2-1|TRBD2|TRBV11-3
TGTGCCAGCAGCTTGGGCGGGAGCTCCTACAATGAGCAGTTCTTC
CASSLGGSSYNEQFF
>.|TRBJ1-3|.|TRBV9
TGTGCCAGCAGCGTAGGGGGCAGCTTAAGCTCTGGAAACACCATATATTTT
CASSVGGSLSSGNTIYF
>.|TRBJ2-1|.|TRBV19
TGTGCCAGTAGTATCGCTAGTGGTTCCTACAATGAGCAGTTCTTC
CASSIASGSYNEQFF
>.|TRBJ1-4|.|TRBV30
TGTGCCTGTCTTTTTCAGGGGAATGAAAAACTGTTTTTT
CACLFQGNEKLFF
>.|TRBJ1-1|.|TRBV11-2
TGTGCCAGCAGCTTACCTCGGGAGGCTTTCTTT
CASSLPREAFF
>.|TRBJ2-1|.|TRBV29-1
TGCAGCGCCCCTATCCTGGGAGGCCTATCCAATGAGCAGTTCTTC
CSAPILGGLSNEQFF
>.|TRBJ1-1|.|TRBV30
TGTGCCTGGAGTCGGCCCAGGGAAACTGAAGCTTTCTTT
CAWSRPRETEAFF
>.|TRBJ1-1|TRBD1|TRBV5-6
TGTGCCAGCAGCTCCATCCGACAGGGTGTTGGGAAGGGAACTGAAGCTTTCTTT
CASSSIRQGVGKGTEAFF
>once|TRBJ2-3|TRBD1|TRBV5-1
TGCGCCAGCAGCCGGACAGGGGGATCACTCACAGATACGCAGTATTTT
CASSRTGGSLTDTQYF
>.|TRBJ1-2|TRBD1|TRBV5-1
TGCGCCAGCAGCCCAGACAGGGGGCGGGTTGGCTACACCTTC
CASSPDRGRVGYTF
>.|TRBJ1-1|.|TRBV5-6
TGTGCCAGCAGGCGGACCCCAGGGGCTGAAGCTTTCTTT
CASRRTPGAEAFF
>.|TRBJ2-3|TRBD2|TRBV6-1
TGTGGAACTAGCGGTGGGGGGTATCAGGGAGATACGCAGTATTTT
CGTSGGGYQGDTQYF